The clone carrying this TCR beta chain occurred a few times. This specimen comes from a study of T cells in Graves' hyperthyroidism and ophthalmopathy. The V gene lost 5 bases and the J gene lost 3 bases, with 7 bases spanning the gap. CDR1 and CDR2 from the germline V gene are MNHNS and SASEGT. CDR3 size: 13 residues. TCR beta CDR3 regions were amplified from RNA. A first-round RT-PCR of the TCR CDR3 used the HTBI primer set. MiXCR was run by TCRdb on the multiplex PCR reads, yielding one entry per CDR3 protein. The repertoire holds approximately 600,000 distinct CDR3 sequences, with 20% to 25% as singletons.

What was sequenced was blood. The V gene is TRBV6-1, the J gene TRBJ1-4, with D perhaps TRBD1 (5 bases). This receptor was obtained from a young man with Graves' ophthalmopathy. Here the CDR3 DNA reads TGTGCCAGCAGTCAGGGCTCTAATGAAAAACTGTTTTTT. Protein product: CASSQGSNEKLFF.